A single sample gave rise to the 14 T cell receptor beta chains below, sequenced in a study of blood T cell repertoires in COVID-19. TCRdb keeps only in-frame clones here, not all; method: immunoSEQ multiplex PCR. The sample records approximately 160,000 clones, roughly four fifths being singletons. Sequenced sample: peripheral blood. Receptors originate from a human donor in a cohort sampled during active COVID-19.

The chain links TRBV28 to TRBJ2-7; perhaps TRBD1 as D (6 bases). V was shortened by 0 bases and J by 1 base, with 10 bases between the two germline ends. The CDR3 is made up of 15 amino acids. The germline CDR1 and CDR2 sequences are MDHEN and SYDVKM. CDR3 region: CASSLWGTNSYEQYF. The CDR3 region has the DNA TGTGCCAGCAGTTTATGGGGGACAAATTCCTACGAGCAGTACTTC.

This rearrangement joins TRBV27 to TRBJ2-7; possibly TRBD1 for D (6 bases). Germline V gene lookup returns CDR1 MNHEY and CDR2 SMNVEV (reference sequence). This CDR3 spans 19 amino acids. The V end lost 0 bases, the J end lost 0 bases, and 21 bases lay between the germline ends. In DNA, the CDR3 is TGTGCCAGCAGTTTATCGATAGCCCTCCTCCGGGACAACTCCTACGAGCAGTACTTC. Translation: CASSLSIALLRDNSYEQYF.

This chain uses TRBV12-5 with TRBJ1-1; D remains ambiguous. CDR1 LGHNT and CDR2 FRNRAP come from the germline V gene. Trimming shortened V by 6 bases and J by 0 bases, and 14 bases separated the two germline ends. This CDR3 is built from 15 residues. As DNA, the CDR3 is TGTGCTAGTGGCACATTTACCCTCATGAACACTGAAGCTTTCTTT. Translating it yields CASGTFTLMNTEAFF.

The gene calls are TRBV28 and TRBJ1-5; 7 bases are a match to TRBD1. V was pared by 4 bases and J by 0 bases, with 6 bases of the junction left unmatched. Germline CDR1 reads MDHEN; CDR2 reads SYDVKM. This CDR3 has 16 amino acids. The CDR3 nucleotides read TGTGCCAGCAGTTCCTGGACAGGTAATAGCAATCAGCCCCAGCATTTT. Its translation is CASSSWTGNSNQPQHF.

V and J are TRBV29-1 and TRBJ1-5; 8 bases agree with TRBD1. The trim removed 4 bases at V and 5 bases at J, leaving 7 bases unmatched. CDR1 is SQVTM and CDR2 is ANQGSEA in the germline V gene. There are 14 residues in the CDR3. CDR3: CSVVFQGAYQPQHF. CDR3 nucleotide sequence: TGCAGCGTTGTATTTCAGGGGGCTTATCAGCCCCAGCATTTT.

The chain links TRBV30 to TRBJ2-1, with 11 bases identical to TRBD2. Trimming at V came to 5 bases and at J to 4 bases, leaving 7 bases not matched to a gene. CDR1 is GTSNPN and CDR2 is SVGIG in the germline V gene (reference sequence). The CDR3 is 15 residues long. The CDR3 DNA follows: TGTGCCTGGTGCCGTGGGACTAGCGGTTACAATGAGCAGTTCTTC. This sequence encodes CAWCRGTSGYNEQFF.

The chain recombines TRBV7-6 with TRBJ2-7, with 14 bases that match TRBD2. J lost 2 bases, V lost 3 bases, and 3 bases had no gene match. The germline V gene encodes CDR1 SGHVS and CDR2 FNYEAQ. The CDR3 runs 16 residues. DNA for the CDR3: TGTGCCAGCAGCTTGGAGACTAGCGGGAGGGCCTACGAGCAGTACTTC. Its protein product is CASSLETSGRAYEQYF. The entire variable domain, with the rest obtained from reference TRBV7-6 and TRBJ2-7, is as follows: GAGVSQSPRYKVTKRGQDVALRCDPISGHVSLYWYRQALGQGPEFLTYFNYEAQQDKSGLPNDRFSAERPEGSISTLTIQRTEQRDSAMYRCASSLETSGRAYEQYFGPGTRLTVT.

DNA of the CDR3: TGTGCCAGTAGATTCGAGCGGGGGGATACCTACGAGCAGTACTTC. This sequence encodes CASRFERGDTYEQYF. V usage is TRBV19 and J usage is TRBJ2-7; 9 bases line up with TRBD2. Germline values: CDR1 LNHDA, CDR2 SQIVND (reference sequence). V gave up 6 bases and J gave up 2 bases; unmatched junction bases: 8. This CDR3 spans 15 amino acids.

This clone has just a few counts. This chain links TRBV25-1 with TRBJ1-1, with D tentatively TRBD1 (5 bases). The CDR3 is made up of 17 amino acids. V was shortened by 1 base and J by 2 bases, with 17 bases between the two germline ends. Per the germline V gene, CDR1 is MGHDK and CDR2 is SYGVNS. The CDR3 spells CASSELGTAGPNTEAFF. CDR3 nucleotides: TGTGCCAGCAGTGAATTAGGAACAGCGGGGCCTAACACTGAAGCTTTCTTT.

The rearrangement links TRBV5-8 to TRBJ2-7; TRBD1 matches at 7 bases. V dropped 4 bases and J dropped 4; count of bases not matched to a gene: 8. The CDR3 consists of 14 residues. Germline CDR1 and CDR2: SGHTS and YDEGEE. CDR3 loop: CASSLRDRLYEQYF. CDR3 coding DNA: TGTGCCAGCAGCCTCCGGGACAGACTTTACGAGCAGTACTTC.

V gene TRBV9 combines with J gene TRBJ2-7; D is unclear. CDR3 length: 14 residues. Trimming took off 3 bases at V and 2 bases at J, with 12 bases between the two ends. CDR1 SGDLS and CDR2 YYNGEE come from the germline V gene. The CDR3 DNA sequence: TGTGCCAGCAGCGCCTCAGTTGTCCCCTACGAGCAGTACTTC. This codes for CASSASVVPYEQYF.

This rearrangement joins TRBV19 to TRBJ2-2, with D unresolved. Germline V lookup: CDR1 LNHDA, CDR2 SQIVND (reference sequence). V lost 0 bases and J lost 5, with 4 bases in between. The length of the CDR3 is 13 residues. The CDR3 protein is CASSIDLTGELFF. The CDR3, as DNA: TGTGCCAGTAGTATAGATTTAACCGGGGAGCTGTTTTTT. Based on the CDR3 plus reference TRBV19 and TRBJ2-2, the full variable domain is DGGITQSPKYLFRKEGQNVTLSCEQNLNHDAMYWYRQDPGQGLRLIYYSQIVNDFQKGDIAEGYSVSREKKESFPLTVTSAQKNPTAFYLCASSIDLTGELFFGEGSRLTVL.

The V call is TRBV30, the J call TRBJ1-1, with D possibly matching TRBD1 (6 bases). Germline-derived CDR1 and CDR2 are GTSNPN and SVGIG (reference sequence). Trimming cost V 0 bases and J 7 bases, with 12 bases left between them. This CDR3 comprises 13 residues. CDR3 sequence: CAWSVLSDSEAFF. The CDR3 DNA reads TGTGCCTGGAGTGTACTGTCGGACAGTGAAGCTTTCTTT.

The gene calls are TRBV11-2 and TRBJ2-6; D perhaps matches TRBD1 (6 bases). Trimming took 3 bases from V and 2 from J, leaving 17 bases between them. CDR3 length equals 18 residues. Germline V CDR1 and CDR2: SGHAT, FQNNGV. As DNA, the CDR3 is TGTGCCAGCAGCTTTACAGATCGCGAGGGGGCTGGGGCCAACGTCCTGACTTTC. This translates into CASSFTDREGAGANVLTF. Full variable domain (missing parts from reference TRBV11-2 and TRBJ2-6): EAGVAQSPRYKIIEKRQSVAFWCNPISGHATLYWYQQILGQGPKLLIQFQNNGVVDDSQLPKDRFSAERLKGVDSTLKIQPAKLEDSAVYLCASSFTDREGAGANVLTFGAGSRLTVL.